The 19 T cell receptor beta chains below all came from one sample that was sequenced in a study of T cell responses to AZD1222 COVID-19 vaccine (dated by TCRdb to about 2021). The label giving this sample's time point can be read as: baseline before first vaccination. The library relied on the immunoSEQ multiplex PCR assay. The clones in this table, taken by TCRdb from immuneACCESS, are in-frame only. Not every clone is retained; where verified, under half of the shortfall comes from an unresolved V gene, and the cause of the rest is unknown. The sample table records about 140,000 clones; around 89% of these occur just once. Of the sample, roughly 1.7% falls within the top ten clones. The specimen comprised peripheral blood, sampled on day 0 of AZD1222 vaccination. These receptors came from an adult in good health.

This clone was seen only a few times. The chain uses TRBV29-1 and TRBJ2-1; 9 positions agree with TRBD1. Trimming cost V 7 bases and J 7 bases; bases outside gene matches: 17. Germline V gives CDR1 SQVTM, CDR2 ANQGSEA. The CDR3 covers 16 residues. CDR3 region: CSAVLSRDRAPNEQFF. As DNA, the CDR3 is TGCAGCGCCGTCCTGAGTAGGGACAGGGCCCCGAATGAGCAGTTCTTC.

The chain combines TRBV2 with TRBJ2-1, with 12 bases aligning to TRBD2. The CDR3 loop spans 16 amino acids. The junction had 8 bases not matched to a gene; V was cut back by 5 bases and J by 6 bases. Germline V gene sequence: CDR1 SNHLY, CDR2 FYNNEI. CDR3 residues: CASSTRLAGDVNEQFF. In DNA form, the CDR3 reads TGTGCCAGCAGTACCAGACTAGCGGGAGATGTCAATGAGCAGTTCTTC.

The J gene is TRBJ1-2, the V gene TRBV5-1; the match to TRBD1 covers 7 bases. Per germline, CDR1 SGHRS and CDR2 YFSETQ. With 1 base clipped from V and 2 bases from J, the junction kept 5 bases outside the gene matches. The CDR3 is made up of 15 amino acids. The chain's CDR3 is CASSLTGQANYGYTF. CDR3 coding DNA: TGCGCCAGCAGCTTGACTGGACAGGCGAACTATGGCTACACCTTC.

This chain joins TRBV12-3 or TRBV12-4 and TRBJ1-5; no firm D call. Trimming pared 5 bases from V and 9 bases from J, leaving 8 bases between. The CDR3 spans 11 residues. The DNA of the CDR3 is TGTGCCAGCAGTCTTAGAGGGCCCCAGCATTTT. Amino acids: CASSLRGPQHF.

CDR3 nucleotides: TGTGCCTGGAGTGTACTGGCGGGGAATTCACCCCTCCACTTT. Protein: CAWSVLAGNSPLHF. The chain combines TRBV30 with TRBJ1-6; D unresolved. The germline V gene has CDR1 GTSNPN and CDR2 SVGIG (reference sequence). The CDR3 contains 14 residues. The V gene lost 0 bases and the J gene lost 7 bases, with 10 bases spanning the gap.

The chain links TRBV5-6 to TRBJ1-3, with 9 nucleotides matching TRBD1. The CDR3 length is 17 residues. Germline V lookup: CDR1 SGHDT, CDR2 YYEEEE. V lost 5 bases to trimming and J lost 0 bases; unmatched junction nucleotides: 9. DNA of the CDR3: TGTGCCAGCAGTCGACAGGGGGTACTCGGCTCTGGAAACACCATATATTTT. This translates into CASSRQGVLGSGNTIYF.

This chain joins TRBV15 and TRBJ1-2; D is uncertain. From germline, CDR1 is LNHNV and CDR2 YYDKDF (reference sequence). V shed 4 bases and J shed 7 bases, with 10 bases lying between them. The length of the CDR3 is 12 residues. The CDR3 spells CATSKGLAGYTF. The CDR3 DNA sequence: TGTGCCACCAGCAAAGGCCTTGCTGGCTACACCTTC.

The chain joins TRBV5-1 to TRBJ1-2; unclear D gene. The CDR3 consists of 13 residues. V was clipped by 6 bases and J by 2 bases, with 11 bases between them. Germline V gives CDR1 SGHRS, CDR2 YFSETQ. The CDR3 DNA follows: TGCGCCAGCACACTTCAGCAGAACTATGGCTACACCTTC. Its protein product is CASTLQQNYGYTF.

The chain carries TRBV3-1 (or the pseudogene TRBV3-2) and TRBJ2-1; TRBD2 matches at 10 bases. This CDR3 has 16 amino acids. The V segment lost 1 base and the J segment 8 bases; nucleotides outside the gene matches: 8. CDR1 LGHDT and CDR2 YNNKEL come from the germline V gene (reference sequence). The CDR3 loop is CASSQGNLAGVDEQFF. The CDR3 DNA reads TGTGCCAGCAGCCAAGGAAACCTAGCGGGAGTCGATGAGCAGTTCTTC.

J is TRBJ1-1 and V is TRBV7-2, with 7 bases lining up with TRBD1. The CDR3 is made up of 13 amino acids. Per germline, CDR1 SGHTA and CDR2 FQGNSA. The J segment lost 5 bases and the V segment lost 4 bases, leaving 4 bases of the junction unmatched. For the CDR3, the DNA is TGTGCCAGCAGCTCCGACAGGGAAACTGAAGCTTTCTTT. Translating it yields CASSSDRETEAFF.

The chain recombines TRBV18 with TRBJ2-7, with 9 bases fitting TRBD1. CDR1 and CDR2 (germline): KGHSH, LQKENI. The junction had 15 bases not matched to a gene; V was cut back by 2 bases and J by 7 bases. CDR3 length equals 17 residues. CDR3 in DNA: TGTGCCAGCTCACCAGACAGGGGGACCCTGAGTGGGAGTGAGCAGTACTTC. Encoded protein: CASSPDRGTLSGSEQYF.

The chain links TRBV4-1 to TRBJ2-3; no reliable D call. There are 13 residues in the CDR3. V was pared by 4 bases and J by 2 bases, with 7 bases between. Germline V gives CDR1 MGHRA, CDR2 YSYEKL. The CDR3 coding sequence is TGCGCCAGCAGCCCCCCAGCCACAGATACGCAGTATTTT. Encoded protein: CASSPPATDTQYF.

The chain couples TRBV20-1 to TRBJ2-1; the D gene is possibly TRBD2 (5 bases). V lost 3 bases and J 4 bases, leaving 16 bases between the germline ends. The CDR3 has 15 residues. The germline gives CDR1 DFQATT, CDR2 SNEGSKA (reference sequence). DNA of the CDR3: TGCAGTGCTAGTTGGGTGCGGGTTTATTACAATGAGCAGTTCTTC. It translates to CSASWVRVYYNEQFF.

V usage is TRBV18 and J usage is TRBJ1-1; weak D call: TRBD1 (5 bases). The CDR3 spans 15 residues. The germline V gene has CDR1 KGHSH and CDR2 LQKENI. With 2 bases removed from V and 3 bases from J, the gap between germline ends came to 13 bases. In DNA form, the CDR3 reads TGTGCCAGCTCACCATGGGAGGGACTGGACACTGAAGCTTTCTTT. The encoded protein is CASSPWEGLDTEAFF.

This clone was counted once. The chain carries TRBV7-3 and TRBJ2-5; D ambiguous. Germline CDR1 is SGHTA and CDR2 is FQGTGA. Trimming took 4 bases from V and 5 from J, leaving 8 bases between them. The CDR3 sequence is 12 residues long. The CDR3 DNA reads as TGTGCCAGCAGCTCCTACGGGGAGACCCAGTACTTC. It codes for CASSSYGETQYF. The variable domain in full, with the rest retrieved from reference TRBV7-3 and TRBJ2-5, is GAGVSQTPSNKVTEKGKYVELRCDPISGHTALYWYRQSLGQGPEFLIYFQGTGAADDSGLPNDRFFAVRPEGSVSTLKIQRTERGDSAVYLCASSSYGETQYFGPGTRLLVL.

The rearrangement uses TRBV3-1 (or the pseudogene TRBV3-2) and TRBJ1-2; tentative D call: TRBD1 (5 bases). Trimming took off 8 bases at V and 3 bases at J, with 19 bases between the two ends. Germline CDR1 is LGHDT and CDR2 is YNNKEL (reference sequence). This CDR3 spans 15 amino acids. The CDR3 loop reads CASRVRAGGDYGYTF. The CDR3 DNA sequence: TGTGCCAGCCGTGTCAGGGCGGGTGGAGACTATGGCTACACCTTC.

The chain is built from TRBV13 and TRBJ2-7; 7 nucleotides align to TRBD2. Germline lookup yields CDR1 PRHDT and CDR2 FYEKMQ (reference sequence). Trimming removed 3 bases from V and 5 bases from J; junction bases left unmatched: 4. The CDR3 extends over 13 amino acids. The CDR3 nucleotides are TGTGCCAGCAGCTTGGGCGGGAGCCACGAGCAGTACTTC. It codes for CASSLGGSHEQYF.

CDR3: CAISEGIYYGYTF. Written as DNA, the CDR3 is TGTGCCATCAGTGAGGGGATATACTATGGCTACACCTTC. The chain carries TRBV10-3 and TRBJ1-2; D not resolved. The germline V gene has CDR1 ENHRY and CDR2 SYGVKD. V dropped 2 bases and J dropped 3 bases, with 7 bases sitting between them. The CDR3 is made up of 13 amino acids.

This clone was counted only a few times. The chain joins TRBV2 to TRBJ2-7; D remains unclear. The CDR3 consists of 14 residues. V dropped 1 base and J dropped 5 bases, with 12 bases sitting between them. From germline, CDR1 is SNHLY and CDR2 FYNNEI. CDR3 nucleotides: TGTGCCAGCAGTGAAGGGTGGGAATTCAACGAGCAGTACTTC. Translation gives CASSEGWEFNEQYF.